Listed below are T cell receptor beta chains from one sample, sequenced in a study of spatial heterogeneity in lung cancer. TCRdb re-analysed the 5' RACE reads in MiXCR, keeping a single row per CDR3 protein. The sample shows approximately 40,000 distinct CDR3 sequences, approximately 5.2% of them seen only once. Sequenced here: PBMCs, sampled at surgery. The receptors come from a female donor with early-stage non-small cell lung cancer. Each CDR3 is given with its conserved first and last residue. Fields, in order: D gene, J gene, clone size, V gene, CDR3 DNA, CDR3 protein. D genes are given only for firm matches. For some rows the clone size is stated as once, few or many, or as a class when expanded; others skip it.

>.|TRBJ1-1|few|TRBV27
TGTGCCAGCAGTTTATACATGAACACTGAAGCTTTCTTT
CASSLYMNTEAFF
>TRBD2|TRBJ2-7|.|TRBV13
TGTGCCAGCAGCTTGGGGAGGGGCCAGCAGTACTTC
CASSLGRGQQYF
>.|TRBJ1-1|many|TRBV9
TGTGCCAGCAGCGCCAAGGTAGTGAACACTGAAGCTTTCTTT
CASSAKVVNTEAFF
>.|TRBJ2-5|many|TRBV28
TGTGCCAGCAGTTTATTCGGTGGGGAGACCCAGTACTTC
CASSLFGGETQYF
>.|TRBJ2-7|few|TRBV27
TGTGCCAGCAGTTTGGTGACAGGGAGGGTCTCCTACGAGCAGTACTTC
CASSLVTGRVSYEQYF
>TRBD2|TRBJ2-3|many|TRBV9
TGTGCCAGCAGCGCAAGCGGGGGGGCCACCCGGGGCACAGATACGCAGTATTTT
CASSASGGATRGTDTQYF
>.|TRBJ2-7|few|TRBV7-9
TGTGCCAGCAGCCCCGGGACCGCAGACGAGCAGTACTTC
CASSPGTADEQYF
>.|TRBJ2-7|many|TRBV9
TGTGCCAGCAGCGTGGCGGATTCCTACGAGCAGTACTTC
CASSVADSYEQYF
>TRBD1|TRBJ2-1|many|TRBV29-1
TGCAGCGTTGTCTGGACAGGGCGAGAGCAGTTCTTC
CSVVWTGREQFF
>.|TRBJ2-3|many|TRBV4-3
TGCGCCAGCAGCCCAGGCGGGGGCGGGATAGATACGCAGTATTTT
CASSPGGGGIDTQYF
>.|TRBJ1-2|many|TRBV11-1
TGTGCCAGCAGCGCCCCCGACCGGGAGTTCTATGGCTACACCTTC
CASSAPDREFYGYTF
>.|TRBJ2-2|few|TRBV11-3
TGTGCCAGCAGTCAGGGGGGAAGGAACACCGGGGAGCTGTTTTTT
CASSQGGRNTGELFF
>.|TRBJ1-1|many|TRBV7-2
TGTGCCAGCAGCTTTGGGGGGAACACTGAAGCTTTCTTT
CASSFGGNTEAFF
>.|TRBJ1-1|many|TRBV5-6
TGTGCCAGCAGCCCGGTTGGGGTCCCTGAAGCTTTCTTT
CASSPVGVPEAFF
>.|TRBJ2-3|.|TRBV12-5
TGTGCTAGTGCGGGGAGCACAGATACGCAGTATTTT
CASAGSTDTQYF
>TRBD1|TRBJ2-7|few|TRBV20-1
TGCAGTGCTATAAAGGGGGCTAACGAAGGTGTGCAGTACTTC
CSAIKGANEGVQYF
>TRBD1|TRBJ2-7|many|TRBV18
TGTGCCAGCTCCGCTAGATCCGGGACAGAAGGATTCGGGCAGTACTTC
CASSARSGTEGFGQYF
>TRBD1|TRBJ2-7|few|TRBV19
TGTGCCAGTAGTATTCAACAGGGGTACGAGCAGTACTTC
CASSIQQGYEQYF
>.|TRBJ2-3|many|TRBV18
TGTGCCAGCTCACCACCGGGCGGCCGAACAGATACGCAGTATTTT
CASSPPGGRTDTQYF
>TRBD1|TRBJ2-2|many|TRBV7-8
TGTGCCAGCAGCTTAGTGGCAGGGGGCATCGGGGAGCTGTTTTTT
CASSLVAGGIGELFF
>TRBD2|TRBJ2-3|.|TRBV2
TGTGCCAGGAGAAGCACCGGGACTAGTGACAATACGCAGTATTTT
CARRSTGTSDNTQYF
>.|TRBJ2-5|many|TRBV3-1
TGTGCCAGCAGCCAAGATGGGGGCAGGCAAGAGACCCAGTACTTC
CASSQDGGRQETQYF
>.|TRBJ2-7|many|TRBV7-8
TGTGCCAGCAGCTTCAGGAGGGTGAACTTCGAGGAGCAGTACTTC
CASSFRRVNFEEQYF
>TRBD2|TRBJ2-1|many|TRBV3-1
TGTGCCAGCAGCCCGGGACTAGCGGGGGCCTATGGGCAGTTCTTC
CASSPGLAGAYGQFF
>.|TRBJ2-3|many|TRBV2
TGTGCCAGCAGTGAAGCGACAGCCTATATCACAGATACGCAGTATTTT
CASSEATAYITDTQYF
>.|TRBJ1-4|many|TRBV10-3
TGTGCCATCAGTGATTCTAGGGCCGCTAATGAAAAACTGTTTTTT
CAISDSRAANEKLFF
>.|TRBJ2-7|many|TRBV4-2
TGTGCCAGCAGCCAAGCCGGGGGGCACGAGCAGTACTTC
CASSQAGGHEQYF
>TRBD1|TRBJ1-4|many|TRBV2
TGTGCCAGCAGTGGGGGGGACAGGATTATTAATGAAAAACTGTTTTTT
CASSGGDRIINEKLFF
>.|TRBJ2-7|few|TRBV5-1
TGCGCCAGCAGCTTGGACGGGGCTTCCTACGAGCAGTACTTC
CASSLDGASYEQYF
>TRBD2|TRBJ2-5|many|TRBV7-7
TGTGCCAGCAGCCGTACTAGCGGGGGGGCCTCAGAGACCCAGTACTTC
CASSRTSGGASETQYF
>.|TRBJ2-2|.|TRBV20-1
TGCAGTGCTAGCCTAGCGAGCACCGGGGAGCTGTTTTTT
CSASLASTGELFF
>.|TRBJ2-5|many|TRBV15
TGTGCCACCAGCAAACGGGGAAATCAAGAGACCCAGTACTTC
CATSKRGNQETQYF
>.|TRBJ2-1|.|TRBV5-4
TGTGCCAGCAGCCCACTAGGACAGAGCTCCTACAATGAGCAGTTCTTC
CASSPLGQSSYNEQFF
>.|TRBJ1-3|many|TRBV20-1
TGCAGTGCAACCGGACGGGACTACACCATATATTTT
CSATGRDYTIYF
>.|TRBJ2-1|many|TRBV9
TGTGCCAGCAGCCCCTCCCCCCCGGGGTATAGCTCCTACAATGAGCAGTTCTTC
CASSPSPPGYSSYNEQFF
>.|TRBJ2-7|many|TRBV28
TGTGCCAGCAAGGGGCTAAACTACGAGCAGTACTTC
CASKGLNYEQYF
>.|TRBJ1-2|many|TRBV29-1
TGCAGCGTTGGGACCGCCGCCGACTACACCTTC
CSVGTAADYTF
>.|TRBJ1-2|many|TRBV5-1
TGCGCCAGCAGCTTGGAATCCGTTAACTATGGCTACACCTTC
CASSLESVNYGYTF
>.|TRBJ2-7|many|TRBV3-1
TGTGCCAGCAGACAGGGCTACGAGCAGTACTTC
CASRQGYEQYF
>.|TRBJ2-1|many|TRBV3-1
TGTGCCAGCGGAGCCTCCGCCTACAATGAGCAGTTCTTC
CASGASAYNEQFF
>.|TRBJ1-5|many|TRBV6-6
TGTGCCAGCACCCTAAAATTCAATCAGCCCCAGCATTTT
CASTLKFNQPQHF
>.|TRBJ2-7|.|TRBV10-2
TGCGCCAGCAGCGGAGTTTCCCGGGGCTCCGAGCAGTACTTC
CASSGVSRGSEQYF
>.|TRBJ1-1|few|TRBV5-5
TGTGCCAGCAGCGCGCAGGGTGGAACTGAAGCTTTCTTT
CASSAQGGTEAFF
>TRBD1|TRBJ2-7|many|TRBV7-9
TGTGCCAGCAGCTTTAGGACAGGGGGGTCCTACGAGCAGTACTTC
CASSFRTGGSYEQYF
>.|TRBJ1-4|many|TRBV20-1
TGCAGTGGGAGGGGGGACGGCAATGAAAAACTGTTTTTT
CSGRGDGNEKLFF
>.|TRBJ1-1|many|TRBV12-3/TRBV12-4
TGTGCCAGCAGTTTAGGAGGGAGCGGGAACACTGAAGCTTTCTTT
CASSLGGSGNTEAFF
>.|TRBJ1-2|many|TRBV5-1
TGCGCCAGCAGCTCAACCGGGCCCAGCTATGGCTACACCTTC
CASSSTGPSYGYTF
>.|TRBJ1-1|many|TRBV20-1
TGCAGTGCTAGTACAGAGGTACTGAACACTGAAGCTTTCTTT
CSASTEVLNTEAFF
>TRBD2|TRBJ2-1|many|TRBV14
TGTGCCAGCAGCCTAAGAAGGAGCCTAGCGGGGGGTAATGAGCAGTTCTTC
CASSLRRSLAGGNEQFF
>.|TRBJ1-5|few|TRBV19
TGTGCCAGTAGTATTCTTAATGGGGATCAGCCCCAGCATTTT
CASSILNGDQPQHF
>TRBD2|TRBJ2-7|.|TRBV7-6
TGTGCCAGCAGCCCCGCTGGCGGGGGGGCCTACGAGCAGTACTTC
CASSPAGGGAYEQYF
>TRBD1|TRBJ1-5|few|TRBV30
TGTGCCTGGAGTGTACTGGAACAGGGGGGCGGTCAGCCCCAGCATTTT
CAWSVLEQGGGQPQHF
>TRBD2|TRBJ2-1|many|TRBV19
TGTGCCAGTACCCCCGGGACTAGCGGGGGGAATGAGCAGTTCTTC
CASTPGTSGGNEQFF
>.|TRBJ2-1|many|TRBV24-1
TGTGCCACCAGTGTCACAGGGATCCGGGGTGAGCAGTTCTTC
CATSVTGIRGEQFF
>TRBD2|TRBJ2-1|many|TRBV28
TGTGCCAGCAGTCCCCTGGGGGGGGTGCTTCAGAATGAGCAGTTCTTC
CASSPLGGVLQNEQFF